This TCR beta chain was recovered during a study of patients and donors after allogeneic stem cell transplantation (TCRdb year 2020). The germline V gene encodes CDR1 SGHNT and CDR2 YYREEE (reference sequence). From cysteine to phenylalanine, the CDR3 is 14 amino acids long. Just the 42-base CDR3 DNA is kept, in frame starting at base 1. Relative to germline, V is missing 4 bases and J is missing 1 base, with 3 bases of the junction outside any gene match. Note on this clonotype: Its antigen remains unidentified. The record has no base qualities; no much larger clone is one base away.

The receptor library was made with RT-PCR. Sequencing used a NextSeq 550. TCRdb handled the public reads itself, with Q25 trimming in fastp and clone calling in MiXCR, and kept productive beta chains. Each record represents a unique CDR3 protein, reported with the most common genes and DNA among its rows. The sample profile shows approximately 160,000 distinct CDR3 sequences; about 29% of them were found once. Together, the top ten hold around 3% of the sample. The sequence is built from TRBV5-4 and TRBJ2-7; 9 nucleotides in the junction match TRBD2. The sequenced material came from blood, either unsorted or a sorted T cell fraction (not recorded which). This sequence originates from a human donor who was either an allogeneic HSCT recipient or a stem cell or donor lymphocyte infusion donor (not recorded which). It is not recorded whose cells these are; they may come from a transplant donor. The DNA reads TGTGCCAGCAGCACGCTAGCGGGGTCCTACGAGCAGTACTTC. This translates into CASSTLAGSYEQYF.